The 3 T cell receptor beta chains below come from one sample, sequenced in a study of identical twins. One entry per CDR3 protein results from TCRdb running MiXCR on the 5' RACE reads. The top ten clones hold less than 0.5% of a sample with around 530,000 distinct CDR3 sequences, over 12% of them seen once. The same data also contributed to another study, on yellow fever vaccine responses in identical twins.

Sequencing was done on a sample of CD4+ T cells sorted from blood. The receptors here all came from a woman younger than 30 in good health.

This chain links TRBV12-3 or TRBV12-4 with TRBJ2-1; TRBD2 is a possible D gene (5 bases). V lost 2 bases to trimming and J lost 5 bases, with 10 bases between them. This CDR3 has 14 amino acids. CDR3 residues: CASSLSAANNEQFF. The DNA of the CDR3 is TGTGCCAGCAGTTTATCAGCGGCCAACAATGAGCAGTTCTTC.

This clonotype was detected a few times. CDR3 bases: TGTGCCATCAGTGAGTCGGCTAGCGGGAGTTCTTCCTACAATGAGCAGTTCTTC. Its protein product is CAISESASGSSSYNEQFF. The genes are TRBV10-3 and TRBJ2-1, with 10 bases lining up with TRBD2. CDR3 size: 18 residues. J gave up 1 base and V 0 bases, and 6 bases lay outside the gene matches. CDR1 and CDR2 (germline): ENHRY, SYGVKD.

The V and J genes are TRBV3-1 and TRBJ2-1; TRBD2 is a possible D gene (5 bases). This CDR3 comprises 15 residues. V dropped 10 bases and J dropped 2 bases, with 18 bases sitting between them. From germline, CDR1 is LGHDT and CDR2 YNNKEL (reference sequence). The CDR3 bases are TGTGCCACCTGCGAGGGCAGATTCGCCTACAATGAGCAGTTCTTC. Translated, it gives CATCEGRFAYNEQFF.